These 31 T cell receptor beta chains came from one sample sequenced in a study of PD-1 blockade in classical Hodgkin lymphoma. Time point specified: newly diagnosed, previously untreated cHL patient sample. With magnetic negative selection, CD4+ T cells were purified from PBMCs that had been thawed. Profiled with immunoSEQ multiplex PCR; TCRdb holds only in-frame clones, not every one. The table lists roughly 14,000 clones, about 86% of them singletons. Sequenced input: CD4+ T cells from blood. These receptors originate from a human donor with classical Hodgkin lymphoma.

This chain's CDR3 is CASSSAGLAAREQYF. The CDR3 DNA reads as TGTGCCAGCAGTTCCGCGGGACTAGCGGCGAGGGAGCAGTACTTC. This chain connects TRBV28 to TRBJ2-7, with 11 bases fitting TRBD2. V dropped 4 bases and J dropped 7; count of bases not matched to a gene: 9. This CDR3 spans 15 amino acids. CDR1 is MDHEN, CDR2 SYDVKM, per germline. Full variable domain (outside the CDR3, taken from reference TRBV28 and TRBJ2-7): DVKVTQSSRYLVKRTGEKVFLECVQDMDHENMFWYRQDPGLGLRLIYFSYDVKMKEKGDIPEGYSVSREKKERFSLILESASTNQTSMYLCASSSAGLAAREQYFGPGTRLTVT.

This clone has more than one count but fewer than ten. CDR3 sequence reads: CAWSPNLNTEAFF. The CDR3 coding sequence is TGTGCCTGGAGTCCCAACTTGAACACTGAAGCTTTCTTT. J is TRBJ1-1 and V is TRBV30, with unresolved D. Trimming took off 2 bases at V and 0 bases at J, with 7 bases between the two ends. Germline lookup yields CDR1 GTSNPN and CDR2 SVGIG (reference sequence). The CDR3 spans 13 residues.

The rearrangement links TRBV30 to TRBJ1-2; D remains unclear. V lost 0 bases and J 2 bases, leaving 10 bases between the germline ends. CDR1 and CDR2 (germline): GTSNPN, SVGIG (reference sequence). The CDR3 covers 14 residues. Written as DNA, the CDR3 is TGTGCCTGGAGTGTACGAGGAATGAACTATGGCTACACCTTC. Translating gives CAWSVRGMNYGYTF.

This chain links TRBV2 with TRBJ2-5; D not certain. V was cut by 7 bases and J by 2 bases, with 11 bases left in between. The CDR3 totals 13 residues. Germline V gene lookup returns CDR1 SNHLY and CDR2 FYNNEI. The CDR3 DNA reads as TGTGCCAGCATTGTAGGACCGCAAGAGACCCAGTACTTC. Protein product: CASIVGPQETQYF.

This clone appeared a few times. The chain carries TRBV30 and TRBJ1-5; TRBD1 might be the D (5 bases). V was clipped by 0 bases and J by 6 bases, with 15 bases between them. Germline CDR1 reads GTSNPN; CDR2 reads SVGIG (reference sequence). The CDR3 sequence is 15 residues long. The CDR3 sequence is CAWSVQQGGAQPQHF. The CDR3 region has the DNA TGTGCCTGGAGTGTACAGCAGGGAGGAGCTCAGCCCCAGCATTTT.

This clone was seen more than once but under ten times. This chain joins TRBV18 and TRBJ1-2, with D perhaps TRBD1 (6 bases). With 1 base removed from V and 8 bases from J, the gap between germline ends came to 26 bases. The CDR3 contains 18 residues. In germline, CDR1 is KGHSH, CDR2 LQKENI. The CDR3 protein is CASSPLPDVTAGAGGYTF. CDR3 in DNA: TGTGCCAGCTCACCACTACCCGACGTGACGGCAGGGGCAGGGGGCTACACCTTC.

The chain uses TRBV7-2 and TRBJ2-5; unclear D gene. This CDR3 has 11 residues. Germline V gives CDR1 SGHTA, CDR2 FQGNSA. The V and J ends lost 5 bases and 1 base respectively, with 2 bases between them. CDR3 bases: TGTGCCAGCAGCCCCCAAGAGACCCAGTACTTC. This codes for CASSPQETQYF.

This rearrangement joins TRBV30 to TRBJ2-5; D is undetermined. CDR3 size: 14 residues. The V gene lost 2 bases and the J gene lost 1 base, with 11 bases spanning the gap. CDR1 and CDR2 (germline): GTSNPN, SVGIG (reference sequence). As DNA, the CDR3 is TGTGCCTGGAGTCCCGGCAGACTCCAAGAGACCCAGTACTTC. Its translation: CAWSPGRLQETQYF.

The DNA for the CDR3 is TGTGCCAGCTCCTCGACAGGGCCTAGCGGGAGGACAGGAGATACGCAGTATTTT. Translation: CASSSTGPSGRTGDTQYF. The gene calls are TRBV18 and TRBJ2-3, with TRBD2 matching over 11 bases. Germline loops: CDR1 KGHSH, CDR2 LQKENI. The CDR3 runs 18 residues. J lost 5 bases, V lost 6 bases, and 16 bases had no gene match.

V and J are TRBV7-3 and TRBJ2-5; TRBD1 agrees at 9 bases. Germline V CDR1 and CDR2: SGHTA, FQGTGA. This CDR3 contains 16 residues. The V gene end was trimmed by 3 bases and the J gene end by 4 bases; junction bases not matched to a gene: 9. This CDR3 is CASSFPGQGRLETQYF. CDR3 nucleotide sequence: TGTGCCAGCAGCTTCCCGGGACAGGGAAGGTTAGAGACCCAGTACTTC.

Worth noting for this clone: The sample contains more than one DNA sequence encoding this CDR3. This chain connects TRBV27 to TRBJ1-1; D not certain. The germline V gene has CDR1 MNHEY and CDR2 SMNVEV (reference sequence). CDR3 size: 14 residues. V was cut by 4 bases and J by 0 bases, with 9 bases left in between. The CDR3 protein is CASSSPGLNTEAFF. CDR3 DNA sequence: TGTGCCAGCAGTTCGCCAGGATTGAACACTGAAGCTTTCTTT.

This chain links TRBV7-9 with TRBJ1-5; 8 bases are shared with TRBD1. J lost 6 bases, V lost 5 bases, and 9 bases had no gene match. The CDR3 sequence is 15 residues long. CDR1 and CDR2 (germline): SEHNR, FQNEAQ (reference sequence). CDR3 protein: CASSDRTGGIQPQHF. The CDR3 coding sequence is TGTGCCAGCAGCGATCGAACAGGGGGAATTCAGCCCCAGCATTTT.

This chain joins TRBV11-2 and TRBJ1-1, with 7 bases identical to TRBD1. Looked up from germline, CDR1 is SGHAT and CDR2 is FQNNGV. J was trimmed by 2 bases and V by 6 bases; bases with no gene match: 9. The CDR3 length is 15 residues. The chain's CDR3 is CASRRPGQINTEAFF. DNA of the CDR3: TGTGCCAGCAGACGACCGGGACAGATCAACACTGAAGCTTTCTTT.

This clone showed up just a few times. This sequence joins TRBV29-1 and TRBJ1-2, with 10 bases fitting TRBD1. CDR3 length: 15 amino acids. Trimming took 3 bases from V and 14 from J; bases not matched to a gene: 18. Per germline, CDR1 SQVTM and CDR2 ANQGSEA. CDR3 sequence (DNA): TGCAGCGTTGAGACTTGGGGGGGGACAGGGGCGGCCGGAACCTTC. Translating gives CSVETWGGTGAAGTF.

This clone was seen a handful of times. The CDR3 DNA follows: TGTGCCAGTAGTCCCTCGGGCGCGAACACTGAAGCTTTCTTT. Its protein product is CASSPSGANTEAFF. This chain joins TRBV19 and TRBJ1-1; D unclear. CDR1 and CDR2 (germline): LNHDA, SQIVND (reference sequence). V lost 5 bases, J lost 1 base, and 11 bases lay in between. CDR3 length: 14 residues.

The V gene is TRBV11-2, the J gene TRBJ1-3, with a possible D match to TRBD1 (5 bases). The V end was cut by 5 bases, the J end by 7 bases, with 15 bases between. Germline lookup yields CDR1 SGHAT and CDR2 FQNNGV. The length of the CDR3 is 14 residues. This CDR3 reads CASSRDGTRNTIYF. The DNA of the CDR3 is TGTGCCAGCAGCCGTGATGGGACGAGGAACACCATATATTTT.

The gene calls are TRBV15 and TRBJ1-2; D possibly corresponds to TRBD1 (6 bases). This CDR3 comprises 14 residues. CDR1 is LNHNV, CDR2 YYDKDF, per germline (reference sequence). The germline V and J ends were trimmed by 1 base and 5 bases, with 11 bases remaining between them. The CDR3: CATSRGGTPYGYTF. The DNA of the CDR3 is TGTGCCACCAGCAGAGGAGGGACACCGTATGGCTACACCTTC.

The chain employs TRBV7-2 and TRBJ2-3; D unclear. The CDR3 contains 13 residues. Trimming shortened V by 7 bases and J by 0 bases, and 8 bases separated the two germline ends. Germline CDR1 is SGHTA and CDR2 is FQGNSA. Here the CDR3 DNA reads TGTGCCAGCACGTGGCCTAGCACAGATACGCAGTATTTT. Translated: CASTWPSTDTQYF.

The V gene is TRBV5-1, the J gene TRBJ2-3, with 7 nucleotides matching TRBD2. Germline assignment: CDR1 SGHRS and CDR2 YFSETQ. The CDR3 length is 16 residues. V was clipped by 2 bases and J by 1 base; unmatched bases: 7. CDR3: CASSFGSAGGTDTQYF. As DNA, the CDR3 is TGCGCCAGCAGCTTCGGGTCGGCGGGAGGCACAGATACGCAGTATTTT. The whole variable domain, remainder taken from reference TRBV5-1 and TRBJ2-3, is KAGVTQTPRYLIKTRGQQVTLSCSPISGHRSVSWYQQTPGQGLQFLFEYFSETQRNKGNFPGRFSGRQFSNSRSEMNVSTLELGDSALYLCASSFGSAGGTDTQYFGPGTRLTVL.

The chain couples TRBV9 to TRBJ2-1; the D gene could be TRBD1 or TRBD2 (5 bases each). CDR1 SGDLS and CDR2 YYNGEE come from the germline V gene. CDR3 length equals 16 residues. V lost 4 bases and J lost 8, with 22 bases in between. The CDR3 DNA reads TGTGCCAGCAGCCCGAACGCAAGAGGGGAAGGGCATGAGCAGTTCTTC. This gives the protein CASSPNARGEGHEQFF.

The chain links TRBV5-1 to TRBJ1-1; possibly TRBD1 for D (6 bases). The CDR3 totals 19 residues. The V end lost 0 bases, the J end lost 1 base, and 22 bases lay between the germline ends. Germline values: CDR1 SGHRS, CDR2 YFSETQ. CDR3 sequence (DNA): TGCGCCAGCAGCTTGGGTAGGGTAGGAATTCAGGGGTGGAACACTGAAGCTTTCTTT. It translates to CASSLGRVGIQGWNTEAFF.

The chain recombines TRBV7-3 with TRBJ2-1; D unresolved. The germline gives CDR1 SGHTA, CDR2 FQGTGA. V was cut by 9 bases and J by 2 bases, with 11 bases left in between. This CDR3 contains 13 residues. CDR3 sequence (DNA): TGTGCCAGTAGCCCATCCGCCTACAATGAGCAGTTCTTC. This sequence encodes CASSPSAYNEQFF.

The rearrangement links TRBV18 to TRBJ1-1; no definite D call. The CDR3 length is 15 residues. V shed 2 bases and J shed 7 bases, with 17 bases lying between them. CDR1 and CDR2 (germline): KGHSH, LQKENI. CDR3 nucleotides: TGTGCCAGCTCACCAGGGAATGGAGGCAGAGGTGAAGCTTTCTTT. Its protein product is CASSPGNGGRGEAFF. The variable domain in full, with the rest retrieved from reference TRBV18 and TRBJ1-1, is NAGVMQNPRHLVRRRGQEARLRCSPMKGHSHVYWYRQLPEEGLKFMVYLQKENIIDESGMPKERFSAEFPKEGPSILRIQQVVRGDSAAYFCASSPGNGGRGEAFFGQGTRLTVV.

The chain combines TRBV2 with TRBJ1-6; D not resolved. Trimming took 5 bases from V and 5 from J, leaving 13 bases between them. From germline, CDR1 is SNHLY and CDR2 FYNNEI. The length of the CDR3 is 15 residues. CDR3 DNA: TGTGCCAGCAGTCAAGAGACTGGTAATAATTCACCCCTCCACTTT. It is translated as CASSQETGNNSPLHF.

This chain links TRBV30 with TRBJ1-4, with 8 bases that match TRBD1. CDR3 length: 18 amino acids. The V gene end was trimmed by 3 bases and the J gene end by 4 bases; junction bases not matched to a gene: 16. CDR1 and CDR2 (germline): GTSNPN, SVGIG (reference sequence). This chain's CDR3 is CAWSSGTGGRLSNEKLFF. The CDR3 DNA follows: TGTGCCTGGAGCTCAGGCACAGGGGGGCGGCTTAGTAATGAAAAACTGTTTTTT. Drawing the rest from reference TRBV30 and TRBJ1-4, the complete variable domain is SQTIHQWPATLVQPVGSPLSLECTVEGTSNPNLYWYRQAAGRGLQLLFYSVGIGQISSEVPQNLSASRPQDRQFILSSKKLLLSDSGFYLCAWSSGTGGRLSNEKLFFGSGTQLSVL.

This sequence joins TRBV4-2 and TRBJ1-2; maybe TRBD1 (5 bases). From germline, CDR1 is LGHNA and CDR2 YNFKEQ. The CDR3 covers 15 residues. The V and J ends lost 4 bases and 2 bases respectively, with 14 bases between them. The CDR3, as DNA: TGTGCCAGCAGCCCCACTGGGCAGGGCAACTATGGCTACACCTTC. Its protein is CASSPTGQGNYGYTF.

The V call is TRBV5-1, the J call TRBJ2-3, with D hard to call. CDR1 SGHRS and CDR2 YFSETQ come from the germline V gene. The CDR3 spans 16 residues. With 4 bases removed from V and 2 bases from J, the gap between germline ends came to 17 bases. The CDR3 reads CASSPVLGRTTDTQYF. CDR3 nucleotide sequence: TGCGCCAGCAGCCCAGTTCTAGGACGGACCACAGATACGCAGTATTTT. Complete variable domain (other parts from reference TRBV5-1 and TRBJ2-3): KAGVTQTPRYLIKTRGQQVTLSCSPISGHRSVSWYQQTPGQGLQFLFEYFSETQRNKGNFPGRFSGRQFSNSRSEMNVSTLELGDSALYLCASSPVLGRTTDTQYFGPGTRLTVL.

The CDR3 nucleotides are TGCGCCAGCAGTTATGACGGCACCACCGCCGAGCAGTACTTC. This codes for CASSYDGTTAEQYF. The chain combines TRBV10-1 with TRBJ2-7; unclear D gene. The V and J ends lost 5 bases and 6 bases respectively, with 17 bases between them. The CDR3 loop spans 14 amino acids. The germline V gene encodes CDR1 WNHNN and CDR2 SYGVQD (reference sequence).

J is TRBJ2-6 and V is TRBV7-2; no clear D gene. The CDR3 contains 16 residues. The ends were cut back, 5 bases at V and 0 bases at J, with 11 bases in the middle. Germline V lookup: CDR1 SGHTA, CDR2 FQGNSA. CDR3 sequence: CASSPRAGSGANVLTF. In DNA, the CDR3 is TGTGCCAGCAGCCCCCGAGCTGGCTCTGGGGCCAACGTCCTGACTTTC.

The chain recombines TRBV25-1 with TRBJ1-2; 10 bases match TRBD1. The CDR3 runs 13 residues. The V and J ends lost 4 bases and 7 bases, in that order; junction bases with no gene match: 3. Germline assignment: CDR1 MGHDK and CDR2 SYGVNS. CDR3 DNA: TGTGCCAGCAGTGGACAGGGGGCGGTTGGCTACACCTTC. Amino acids: CASSGQGAVGYTF.

The J gene is TRBJ2-7, the V gene TRBV30; D perhaps matches TRBD2 (5 bases). The ends were cut back, 4 bases at V and 5 bases at J, with 12 bases in the middle. This CDR3 region has 12 residues. Germline loops: CDR1 GTSNPN, CDR2 SVGIG (reference sequence). CDR3 sequence: CAWNRGIDEQYF. CDR3 DNA sequence: TGTGCCTGGAACAGAGGGATCGACGAGCAGTACTTC.